This entry features one T cell receptor (beta chain) sequence. Repertoires were generated with immunoSEQ multiplex PCR, while TCRdb's copy carries only in-frame clones and drops some. The sample records tens of thousands of clones, approximately 88% being singletons. This sample is part of a study of cytomegalovirus exposure and HLA in healthy donors. The germline V gene encodes CDR1 ENHRY and CDR2 SYGVKD. With 6 bases removed from V and 7 bases from J, the gap between germline ends came to 18 bases. This CDR3 region has 14 residues. The V and J genes are TRBV10-3 and TRBJ1-2; D possibly corresponds to TRBD1 (6 bases). This receptor was identified in a woman aged 18-29 years in good health and CMV-seronegative. The sequenced material came from PBMCs. The CDR3: CAISREQGRSGYTF. The DNA for the CDR3 is TGTGCCATCAGCAGGGAACAGGGAAGATCTGGCTACACCTTC.